Following are 25 T cell receptor beta chains from one sample sequenced in a study of OX40 agonist ivuxolimab in advanced cancers. Sequencing used immunoSEQ multiplex PCR; TCRdb keeps in-frame clones, though not all of them. The sample has roughly 61,000 clones, 70% to 90% seen once. Sample: CD4+ or CD8+ T cells sorted from blood, taken in a trial of the OX40 agonist ivuxolimab. The receptors shown here come from an adult with an advanced solid tumor such as melanoma, head and neck, liver or kidney cancer.

This chain joins TRBV19 and TRBJ1-2; maybe TRBD1 (5 bases). The CDR3 is made up of 14 amino acids. Germline CDR1 and CDR2: LNHDA and SQIVND (reference sequence). Trimming shortened V by 7 bases and J by 6 bases, and 18 bases separated the two germline ends. The CDR3 loop reads CASKLVRATDGYTF. CDR3 in DNA: TGTGCCAGTAAGTTGGTCAGGGCTACGGATGGCTACACCTTC.

As to this clone: The germline gene is not matched at one end of the junction; a read error may be the cause. The chain has TRBV4-1 and TRBJ1-2; the D gene is possibly TRBD1 (6 bases). The CDR3 has 17 residues. The germline V gene encodes CDR1 MGHRA and CDR2 YSYEKL. CDR3 nucleotides: TGCGCCAGCAGCCAAGCATACAGGGAAAGGGCTAACTATGGCTGCACCTTC. The encoded protein is CASSQAYRERANYGCTF.

This chain uses TRBV6-1 with TRBJ2-1, with no clear D. V dropped 4 bases and J dropped 7 bases, with 5 bases sitting between them. Germline V gene sequence: CDR1 MNHNS, CDR2 SASEGT. The CDR3 has 11 residues. This CDR3 is CASSVKNEQFF. CDR3 DNA: TGTGCCAGCAGTGTAAAAAATGAGCAGTTCTTC.

This chain connects TRBV15 to TRBJ2-2; D may be TRBD1 or TRBD2 (6 bases each). Trimming removed 7 bases from V and 4 bases from J, with 16 bases in between. Per the germline V gene, CDR1 is LNHNV and CDR2 is YYDKDF (reference sequence). This CDR3 spans 15 amino acids. CDR3 coding DNA: TGTGCCACCATTCAGTCGGGGGCGGGCACCGGGGAGCTGTTTTTT. Protein: CATIQSGAGTGELFF.

The V and J genes are TRBV6-6 and TRBJ1-5; 9 positions agree with TRBD1. The CDR3 runs 14 residues. CDR1 and CDR2 from the germline V gene are MNHNY and SVGAGI (reference sequence). V dropped 7 bases and J dropped 4; count of bases not matched to a gene: 5. The CDR3 coding sequence is TGTGCCAGCAAAGGACAGGGGCCAAATCAGCCCCAGCATTTT. Protein: CASKGQGPNQPQHF.

The CDR3 region is CASRATGADYGYTF. The CDR3 nucleotides read TGTGCCAGCAGGGCGACAGGGGCTGACTATGGCTACACCTTC. J is TRBJ1-2 and V is TRBV6-5, with TRBD1 matching 8 bases. CDR3 length: 14 amino acids. J was trimmed by 3 bases and V by 6 bases; bases with no gene match: 6. Germline V lookup: CDR1 MNHEY, CDR2 SVGAGI.

This chain uses TRBV7-2 with TRBJ2-3; 8 nucleotides line up with TRBD2. CDR3 length equals 14 residues. Losses at the gene ends were 7 bases for V and 2 bases for J; bases not matched to a gene: 5. Germline-derived CDR1 and CDR2 are SGHTA and FQGNSA. CDR3 bases: TGTGCCAGCATTATTAGCGGGGCCACAGATACGCAGTATTTT. It encodes CASIISGATDTQYF.

There are a few counts of this clone. The rearrangement uses TRBV11-3 and TRBJ1-4, with D possibly TRBD1 on 6 matching bases. V shed 3 bases and J shed 8 bases, with 7 bases lying between them. The length of the CDR3 is 12 residues. CDR1 and CDR2 from the germline V gene are SGHNT and YENEEA. CDR3 region: CASSFDREKLFF. CDR3 coding DNA: TGTGCCAGCAGCTTCGACAGGGAAAAACTGTTTTTT.

The chain is built from TRBV7-2 and TRBJ2-7; 7 bases are shared with TRBD2. The CDR3 consists of 15 residues. V gave up 1 base and J gave up 1 base; unmatched junction bases: 4. Germline V gene data show CDR1 as SGHTA and CDR2 as FQGNSA. The DNA for the CDR3 is TGTGCCAGCAGCTTAGGTGGAGCGGGGTCCTACGAGCAGTACTTC. Protein product: CASSLGGAGSYEQYF.

This clone was counted between two and nine times. J is TRBJ2-3 and V is TRBV7-9; TRBD2 aligns across 7 bases. Trimming took 1 base from V and 3 from J; bases not matched to a gene: 4. CDR3 length equals 15 residues. Germline V gene data show CDR1 as SEHNR and CDR2 as FQNEAQ (reference sequence). CDR3 sequence: CASSLGEGGTDTQYF. The DNA of the CDR3 is TGTGCCAGCAGCTTAGGCGAGGGAGGGACAGATACGCAGTATTTT.

The genes are TRBV7-2 and TRBJ1-1; TRBD1 aligns across 8 bases. The CDR3 extends over 15 amino acids. J lost 4 bases, V lost 4 bases, and 8 bases had no gene match. Germline V gene sequence: CDR1 SGHTA, CDR2 FQGNSA. CDR3 in amino acids: CASSSGGQGGTEAFF. The CDR3, as DNA: TGTGCCAGCAGCTCCGGAGGACAGGGAGGCACTGAAGCTTTCTTT.

This clone was recorded once. V is TRBV5-4 and J is TRBJ2-7; D is ambiguous. CDR3 length: 15 residues. CDR1 SGHNT and CDR2 YYREEE come from the germline V gene (reference sequence). V was shortened by 0 bases and J by 2 bases, with 12 bases between the two germline ends. CDR3 amino acids: CASSLAGTPTYEQYF. In DNA, the CDR3 is TGTGCCAGCAGCTTGGCAGGCACCCCAACCTACGAGCAGTACTTC.

The chain employs TRBV5-4 and TRBJ1-1, with D maybe TRBD1 (5 bases). Trimming removed 3 bases at V and 8 bases at J, with 14 bases between. The CDR3 contains 13 residues. The germline V gene encodes CDR1 SGHNT and CDR2 YYREEE (reference sequence). The CDR3 here is CASSSYDSPEAFF. For the CDR3, the DNA is TGTGCCAGCAGCTCTTATGACAGCCCAGAAGCTTTCTTT.

J is TRBJ1-5 and V is TRBV4-2; D call uncertain. This CDR3 comprises 16 residues. V gave up 0 bases and J gave up 7 bases, with 16 bases separating them. Germline V gives CDR1 LGHNA, CDR2 YNFKEQ. The CDR3 DNA is TGTGCCAGCAGCCAAGATCGGTCGAGGGTTTACCAGCCCCAGCATTTT. It codes for CASSQDRSRVYQPQHF.

The rearrangement joins TRBV6-5 to TRBJ2-3; D unclear. CDR3 size: 12 residues. Per germline, CDR1 MNHEY and CDR2 SVGAGI. Between the trimmed V and J ends, which lost 5 bases and 5 bases, there was a span of 8 bases. CDR3 sequence: CASSPTEDTQYF. Here the CDR3 DNA reads TGTGCCAGCAGTCCCACAGAAGATACGCAGTATTTT.

This clone has a handful of counts. CDR3 in DNA: TGTGCCAGCAGCAAAGTGGGTTCCGGCGGGGGGGCCACAGATACGCAGTATTTT. Protein sequence: CASSKVGSGGGATDTQYF. This rearrangement joins TRBV21-1 to TRBJ2-3; TRBD2, the table's D call, was not compared with the DNA. TRBV21-1 is classified as a pseudogene. This CDR3 is built from 18 residues.

V is TRBV6-6 and J is TRBJ1-1, with D uncertain. The CDR3 covers 12 residues. The germline gives CDR1 MNHNY, CDR2 SVGAGI (reference sequence). The germline V and J ends were trimmed by 2 bases and 1 base, with 2 bases remaining between them. This CDR3 is CASSYTNTEAFF. The CDR3, as DNA: TGTGCCAGCAGTTACACGAACACTGAAGCTTTCTTT.

V is TRBV6-1 and J is TRBJ1-5; 9 bases are shared with TRBD1. The V and J ends lost 8 bases and 6 bases, in that order; junction bases with no gene match: 8. This CDR3 has 14 amino acids. CDR1 and CDR2 (germline): MNHNS, SASEGT. CDR3 coding DNA: TGTGCCAGCCGGACAGGGGTTTTTGGTCAGCCCCAGCATTTT. Residues: CASRTGVFGQPQHF.

This clone was observed a single time. The gene calls are TRBV7-3 and TRBJ2-1; the match to TRBD1 covers 9 bases. Germline lookup yields CDR1 SGHTA and CDR2 FQGTGA. The CDR3 spans 14 residues. Trimming removed 5 bases from V and 7 bases from J; junction bases left unmatched: 6. CDR3 in amino acids: CASSPRQGGNEQFF. The DNA for the CDR3 is TGTGCCAGCAGCCCCCGACAGGGGGGGAATGAGCAGTTCTTC.

DNA for the CDR3: TGTGCCATCAGTGAGTCGATTGGGGGCACAGATACGCAGTATTTT. Translation: CAISESIGGTDTQYF. The V call is TRBV10-3, the J call TRBJ2-3; D remains unclear. Germline assignment: CDR1 ENHRY and CDR2 SYGVKD. Trimming pared 0 bases from V and 1 base from J, leaving 8 bases between. The CDR3 consists of 15 residues.

This sequence joins TRBV27 and TRBJ1-2; D call uncertain. CDR1 and CDR2 from the germline V gene are MNHEY and SMNVEV (reference sequence). Trimming removed 0 bases at V and 8 bases at J, with 13 bases between. The CDR3 length is 14 residues. This CDR3 is CASSLSGFSGGYTF. The CDR3 coding sequence is TGTGCCAGCAGTTTATCGGGTTTTTCGGGGGGCTACACCTTC.

The chain recombines TRBV19 with TRBJ1-3, with TRBD1 matching 7 bases. From germline, CDR1 is LNHDA and CDR2 SQIVND (reference sequence). V dropped 4 bases and J dropped 0; count of bases not matched to a gene: 6. The CDR3 contains 16 residues. DNA of the CDR3: TGTGCCAGTAGTACAAGTTCAGGGGGCTCTGGAAACACCATATATTTT. This codes for CASSTSSGGSGNTIYF.

The chain joins TRBV19 to TRBJ1-2; D unclear. The CDR3 consists of 13 residues. Germline lookup yields CDR1 LNHDA and CDR2 SQIVND (reference sequence). V lost 7 bases and J lost 6, with 15 bases in between. This CDR3 reads CASTLFPRDGYTF. The CDR3 DNA reads as TGTGCCAGTACTCTTTTCCCGCGGGATGGCTACACCTTC.

The chain has TRBV7-2 and TRBJ2-1; possibly TRBD1 for D (5 bases). Per the germline V gene, CDR1 is SGHTA and CDR2 is FQGNSA. The CDR3 spans 14 residues. Trimming stripped 5 bases from V and 7 bases from J, with 15 bases between. The CDR3 reads CASSPRTSGNEQFF. Written as DNA, the CDR3 is TGTGCCAGCAGCCCTCGGACCTCAGGGAATGAGCAGTTCTTC.

V usage is TRBV4-2 and J usage is TRBJ2-5, with 14 bases that match TRBD2. Germline-derived CDR1 and CDR2 are LGHNA and YNFKEQ. The CDR3 sequence is 17 residues long. Trimming at V came to 5 bases and at J to 5 bases, leaving 10 bases not matched to a gene. CDR3 in amino acids: CASSIRLAGGLEETQYF. The CDR3 region has the DNA TGTGCCAGCAGCATACGACTAGCGGGGGGGCTTGAGGAGACCCAGTACTTC.